The text below deals with one T cell receptor (beta chain). The sample comes from a study of blood T cells in healthy people across ages. Primers used in a second PCR of roughly 6 to 11 cycles were a sample-barcoded 5' primer and a J-beta primer mix. Via MiXCR, TCRdb re-called the 5' RACE reads, giving one row per CDR3 protein. This sample yields 750,000 to 850,000 distinct CDR3 sequences, of which around 25% are seen a single time; approximately 3.7% belongs to the top ten. V lost 8 bases to trimming and J lost 1 base, with 14 bases between them. The CDR3 has 14 residues. These data were also filed under a second study, of T cells of mothers and their children. That study reports: Detection of persistent microchimeric T cell clones did not occur.

The clonotype was recovered from a boy between 5 and 17 years old in good health. Sample: blood. The V and J genes are TRBV12-3 or TRBV12-4 and TRBJ1-1, with D perhaps matching TRBD1 (5 bases). CDR3 in DNA: TGTGCCAGCCGGCTGGGGACCGAGAACACTGAAGCTTTCTTT. It specifies CASRLGTENTEAFF.